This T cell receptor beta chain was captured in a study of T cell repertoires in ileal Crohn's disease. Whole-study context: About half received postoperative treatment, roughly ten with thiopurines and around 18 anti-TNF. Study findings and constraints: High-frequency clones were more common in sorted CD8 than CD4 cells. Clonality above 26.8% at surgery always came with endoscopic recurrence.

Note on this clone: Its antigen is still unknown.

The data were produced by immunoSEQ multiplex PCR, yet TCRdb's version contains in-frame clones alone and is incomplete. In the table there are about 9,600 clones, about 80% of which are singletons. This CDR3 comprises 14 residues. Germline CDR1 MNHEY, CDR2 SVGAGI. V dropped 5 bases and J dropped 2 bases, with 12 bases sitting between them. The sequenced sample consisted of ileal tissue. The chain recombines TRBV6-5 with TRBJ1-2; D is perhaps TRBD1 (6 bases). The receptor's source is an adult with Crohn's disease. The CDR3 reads CASSRTGQNYGYTF. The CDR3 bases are TGTGCCAGCAGTCGCACCGGACAGAACTATGGCTACACCTTC.